The sequence of this T cell receptor (beta chain) was determined in a study of blood T cell repertoires in COVID-19. This CDR3 is built from 13 residues. From germline, CDR1 is SGHTA and CDR2 FQGTGA. Trimming removed 5 bases at V and 7 bases at J, with 15 bases between. Original data processing: Estimation of nucleated cell counts was performed using reference gene primer amplification. Clones were read by immunoSEQ multiplex PCR, and TCRdb kept only the in-frame ones, dropping some. The DNA gave D and trimming, while V, J and clone size come from that table. The sample has more than 20,000 clones; roughly 80% are singletons.

Input material: peripheral blood. This receptor was obtained from a man in his fifties with active or convalescent COVID-19. This chain connects TRBV7-3 to TRBJ2-7; possibly TRBD2 for D (5 bases). The CDR3 loop is CASSPTTRAEQYF. The DNA for the CDR3 is TGTGCCAGCAGCCCTACTACGAGGGCTGAGCAGTACTTC.